These 17 T cell receptor beta chains share one sample of origin, sequenced in a study of cytomegalovirus exposure and HLA in healthy donors. Use of 60 Vbeta and 13 Jbeta primers characterized the PCR. Method: immunoSEQ multiplex PCR; TCRdb's copy keeps in-frame clones and lacks some. The table has 95,000 to 130,000 clones, 65% seen once. Sequencing was carried out using PBMCs. These receptors were taken from a woman aged 40 to 55 in good health and CMV-seropositive.

This chain joins TRBV27 and TRBJ1-1; TRBD1 aligns across 9 bases. The CDR3 spans 16 residues. V shed 5 bases and J 5 bases; nucleotides not matched to a gene: 12. Germline V gives CDR1 MNHEY, CDR2 SMNVEV (reference sequence). The CDR3 sequence is CASSPWGQGRGTEAFF. The CDR3 DNA reads as TGTGCCAGCAGTCCTTGGGGACAGGGAAGAGGAACTGAAGCTTTCTTT.

The chain recombines TRBV19 with TRBJ2-1; 8 bases fit TRBD2. The CDR3 covers 16 residues. Germline-derived CDR1 and CDR2 are LNHDA and SQIVND (reference sequence). Unmatched junction bases numbered 6, after V lost 1 base and J lost 4 bases. The CDR3: CASSIGAGGPYNEQFF. DNA of the CDR3: TGTGCCAGTAGTATAGGGGCGGGAGGTCCGTACAATGAGCAGTTCTTC.

The chain is built from TRBV18 and TRBJ1-3, with D perhaps matching TRBD1 (6 bases). CDR1 and CDR2 (germline): KGHSH, LQKENI. The V end lost 4 bases, the J end lost 0 bases, and 13 bases lay between the germline ends. The CDR3 has 16 amino acids. The CDR3 DNA sequence: TGTGCCAGCTCACAAGGACAGAAAAGCTCTGGAAACACCATATATTTT. Amino acid sequence: CASSQGQKSSGNTIYF.

V usage is TRBV5-4 and J usage is TRBJ2-5, with D perhaps TRBD2 (5 bases). CDR1 and CDR2 (germline): SGHNT, YYREEE (reference sequence). This CDR3 is 14 amino acids long. With 0 bases removed from V and 5 bases from J, the gap between germline ends came to 11 bases. CDR3 sequence (DNA): TGTGCCAGCAGCTTGGGGCTAGCCCAGGAGACCCAGTACTTC. Its translation: CASSLGLAQETQYF. The variable domain in full, completed from reference TRBV5-4 and TRBJ2-5, reads ETGVTQSPTHLIKTRGQQVTLRCSSQSGHNTVSWYQQALGQGPQFIFQYYREEENGRGNFPPRFSGLQFPNYSSELNVNALELDDSALYLCASSLGLAQETQYFGPGTRLLVL.

The chain joins TRBV9 to TRBJ2-3; TRBD2 matches 8 bases. Trimming took 3 bases from V and 0 from J; bases not matched to a gene: 6. The CDR3 runs 16 residues. Germline V gene sequence: CDR1 SGDLS, CDR2 YYNGEE. The CDR3, as DNA: TGTGCCAGCAGCGGGCTAGCGGGTCTCAGCACAGATACGCAGTATTTT. This codes for CASSGLAGLSTDTQYF.

The chain is built from TRBV6-1 and TRBJ2-7, with 10 bases matching TRBD2. This CDR3 is 15 amino acids long. Per germline, CDR1 MNHNS and CDR2 SASEGT. The V and J ends lost 4 bases and 7 bases, in that order; junction bases with no gene match: 10. CDR3 DNA: TGTGCCAGCAGTGGCCTAGCGGGAGTTACGGGAGAGCAGTACTTC. Translated: CASSGLAGVTGEQYF.

This sequence joins TRBV2 and TRBJ1-5, with TRBD1 identical over 7 bases. V shed 4 bases, J shed 0 bases, and the junction held 15 bases outside the gene matches. The CDR3 sequence is 19 residues long. Germline CDR1 is SNHLY and CDR2 is FYNNEI. Here the CDR3 DNA reads TGTGCCAGCAGTGCACCAGCCGGGACAGACCCTAATAGCAATCAGCCCCAGCATTTT. It codes for CASSAPAGTDPNSNQPQHF.

The chain carries TRBV30 and TRBJ2-7, with 7 bases identical to TRBD1. Germline V gene data show CDR1 as GTSNPN and CDR2 as SVGIG (reference sequence). The CDR3 spans 13 residues. V trimming: 4 bases; J trimming: 5 bases; junction bases outside the gene matches: 8. The CDR3 here is CAWTVKGADEQYF. The CDR3 nucleotides read TGTGCCTGGACCGTGAAGGGGGCAGACGAGCAGTACTTC.

V and J are TRBV7-9 and TRBJ1-1, with D uncertain. There are 13 residues in the CDR3. The germline gives CDR1 SEHNR, CDR2 FQNEAQ (reference sequence). The V and J ends lost 1 base and 8 bases respectively, with 11 bases between them. CDR3 nucleotides: TGTGCCAGCAGCTTAGTAGAGACTTTGGAAGCTTTCTTT. It specifies CASSLVETLEAFF. Complete variable domain (other parts from reference TRBV7-9 and TRBJ1-1): DTGVSQNPRHKITKRGQNVTFRCDPISEHNRLYWYRQTLGQGPEFLTYFQNEAQLEKSRLLSDRFSAERPKGSFSTLEIQRTEQGDSAMYLCASSLVETLEAFFGQGTRLTVV.

The chain combines TRBV2 with TRBJ2-1; 8 bases map to TRBD2. Germline CDR1 is SNHLY and CDR2 is FYNNEI. The CDR3 covers 17 residues. The junction had 8 bases not matched to a gene; V was cut back by 3 bases and J by 1 base. CDR3 nucleotides: TGTGCCAGCAGTGATCCATTAGCGGGGACATCCTACAATGAGCAGTTCTTC. Protein sequence: CASSDPLAGTSYNEQFF.

As to this clone: Compared with germline, one end of the junction differs, possibly owing to a read error. The chain uses TRBV7-7 and TRBJ2-1; 7 positions match TRBD2. Per the germline V gene, CDR1 is SSHAT and CDR2 is FNYEAQ (reference sequence). The CDR3 has 15 amino acids. The CDR3 nucleotides read TGTGCTAGCAGCTCCCGCCTAGCGGACTACAATGAGCAGTTCTTC. It translates to CASSSRLADYNEQFF.

Comment on this clone: One end of the junction varies from germline; a read error may be responsible. V usage is TRBV4-3 and J usage is TRBJ2-3; unclear D gene. The CDR3 has 14 residues. Germline V gene sequence: CDR1 LGHNA, CDR2 YSLEER. This chain's CDR3 is CTSSQVLETDTQYF. As DNA, the CDR3 is TGCACCAGCAGCCAAGTCTTAGAGACAGATACGCAGTATTTT.

This clone has a handful of counts. The CDR3 spells CASSNPGQFYEQYF. CDR3 in DNA: TGTGCCAGCAGTAACCCGGGACAGTTCTACGAGCAGTACTTC. This chain uses TRBV27 with TRBJ2-7; 7 bases agree with TRBD1. CDR1 is MNHEY, CDR2 SMNVEV, per germline (reference sequence). CDR3 length equals 14 residues. Trimming took 5 bases from V and 3 from J; bases not matched to a gene: 7.

In its sample, this clone was seen once. This chain joins TRBV14 and TRBJ2-2; possibly TRBD2 for D (6 bases). CDR1 is SGHDN, CDR2 FVKESK, per germline. V was pared by 4 bases and J by 7 bases, with 7 bases between. The CDR3 extends over 12 amino acids. The CDR3 DNA reads TGTGCCAGCAGCCCGGGGGTCGGGGAGCTGTTTTTT. Amino acid sequence: CASSPGVGELFF.

The rearrangement joins TRBV4-3 to TRBJ1-2, with TRBD1 matching over 8 bases. This CDR3 has 16 amino acids. The V gene end was trimmed by 0 bases and the J gene end by 3 bases; junction bases not matched to a gene: 6. The germline V gene encodes CDR1 LGHNA and CDR2 YSLEER. CDR3 sequence (DNA): TGCGCCAGCAGCCAAGATGATACAGGGGGTCACTATGGCTACACCTTC. Its protein product is CASSQDDTGGHYGYTF.

The chain links TRBV19 to TRBJ1-1, with TRBD1 identical over 8 bases. V was pared by 0 bases and J by 0 bases, with 3 bases of the junction left unmatched. The CDR3 runs 16 residues. Germline values: CDR1 LNHDA, CDR2 SQIVND (reference sequence). For the CDR3, the DNA is TGTGCCAGTAGTATAGATGGGACAGGATTGAACACTGAAGCTTTCTTT. This sequence encodes CASSIDGTGLNTEAFF.

The chain employs TRBV27 and TRBJ1-4, with D unresolved. CDR1 MNHEY and CDR2 SMNVEV come from the germline V gene (reference sequence). Trimming left V 4 bases short and J 5 bases short, with 8 bases between. The CDR3 is made up of 13 amino acids. This CDR3 is CASSWAFNEKLFF. CDR3 DNA sequence: TGTGCCAGCAGTTGGGCCTTCAATGAAAAACTGTTTTTT.